The following is a T cell receptor (beta chain) sequence with its context. The antigen is undetermined. This record comes from a study of glioma-infiltrating T cells after dendritic cell vaccination. Study details: The vaccine used monocyte-derived dendritic cells pulsed overnight with autologous tumor lysate. Study results and caveats: The cohort had few patients with full blood and tumor sets.

Looked up from germline, CDR1 is MNHEY and CDR2 is SMNVEV (reference sequence). V was clipped by 6 bases and J by 7 bases, with 22 bases between them. This CDR3 has 15 amino acids. Time point specified: after dendritic cell vaccination, including at tumor progression/relapse. The PCR used 60 V beta and 13 J beta primers. This table comes from immunoSEQ multiplex PCR, and its TCRdb copy is limited to in-frame clones, with some not included. The sample has 50,000 to 60,000 clones; roughly 80% are singletons. This sequence originates from a human donor with glioblastoma. The material was blood, obtained after dendritic cell vaccination. The rearrangement joins TRBV27 to TRBJ2-7, with a tentative D call TRBD2 (5 bases). The CDR3 DNA reads TGTGCCAGCAGACCGAGGGAGTCCGGTACTTGGGAGCAGTACTTC. This translates into CASRPRESGTWEQYF.